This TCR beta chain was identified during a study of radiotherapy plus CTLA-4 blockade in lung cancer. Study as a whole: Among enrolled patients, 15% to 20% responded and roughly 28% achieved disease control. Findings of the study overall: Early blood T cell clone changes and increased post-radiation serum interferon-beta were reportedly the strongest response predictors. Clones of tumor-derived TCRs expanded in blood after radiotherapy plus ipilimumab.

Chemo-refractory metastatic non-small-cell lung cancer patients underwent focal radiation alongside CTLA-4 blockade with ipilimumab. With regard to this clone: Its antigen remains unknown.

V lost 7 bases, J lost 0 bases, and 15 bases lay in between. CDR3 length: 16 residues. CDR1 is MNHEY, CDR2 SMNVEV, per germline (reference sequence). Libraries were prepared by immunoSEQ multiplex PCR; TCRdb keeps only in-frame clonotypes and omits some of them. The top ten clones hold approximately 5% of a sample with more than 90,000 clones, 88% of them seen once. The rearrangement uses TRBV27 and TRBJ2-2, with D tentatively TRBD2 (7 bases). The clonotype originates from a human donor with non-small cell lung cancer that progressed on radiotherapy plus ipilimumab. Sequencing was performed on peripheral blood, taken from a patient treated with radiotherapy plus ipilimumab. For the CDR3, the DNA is TGTGCCAGCATCCCGTTAGGGGGGGCGAACACCGGGGAGCTGTTTTTT. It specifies CASIPLGGANTGELFF.